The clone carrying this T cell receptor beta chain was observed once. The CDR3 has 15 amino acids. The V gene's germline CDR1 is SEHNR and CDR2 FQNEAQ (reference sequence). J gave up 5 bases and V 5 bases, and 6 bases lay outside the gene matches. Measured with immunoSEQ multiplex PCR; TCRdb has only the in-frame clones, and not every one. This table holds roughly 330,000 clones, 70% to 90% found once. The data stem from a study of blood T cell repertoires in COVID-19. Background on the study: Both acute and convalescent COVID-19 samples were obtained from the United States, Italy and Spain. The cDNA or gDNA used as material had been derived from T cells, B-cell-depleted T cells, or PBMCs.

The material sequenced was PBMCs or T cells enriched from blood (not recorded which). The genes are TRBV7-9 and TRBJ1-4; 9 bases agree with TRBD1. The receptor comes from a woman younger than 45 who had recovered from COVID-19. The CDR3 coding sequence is TGTGCCAGCAGCGAAACCGGACAGGGGAATGAAAAACTGTTTTTT. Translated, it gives CASSETGQGNEKLFF.